Sequencing of this TCR beta chain was carried out in a study of cytomegalovirus exposure and HLA in healthy donors. Study observations and caveats: According to a later analysis, donors in an Asian-associated ancestry cluster reportedly had fewer N-insertions than the roughly 670-donor mean. The study put roughly 160 TCR beta chains on its list as cytomegalovirus-associated. Cytomegalovirus status was reportedly diagnosed by the classifier with high sensitivity and specificity.

Germline-derived CDR1 and CDR2 are SGHVS and FQNEAQ. This CDR3 region has 19 residues. Unmatched junction bases numbered 14, after V lost 4 bases and J lost 2 bases. About this clone itself: No antigen is known for it.

Primers: 60 Vbeta forward and 13 Jbeta reverse. Profiling relied on immunoSEQ multiplex PCR, and the TCRdb table lists in-frame clones only, not all of them. Of roughly 120,000 clones listed, around 60% are singletons. Material: PBMCs. The chain is built from TRBV7-8 and TRBJ2-3; TRBD1 matches 11 bases. The clonotype comes from a man in his forties in good health and CMV-seropositive. The CDR3 here is CASSSFGTGGYYITDTQYF. CDR3 in DNA: TGTGCCAGCAGCTCTTTCGGGACAGGGGGTTATTATATCACAGATACGCAGTATTTT.